The 9 T cell receptor beta chains below all came from one sample that was sequenced in a study of cytomegalovirus exposure and HLA in healthy donors. The PCR was carried out with 60 Vbeta primers and 13 Jbeta primers. Sequencing used immunoSEQ multiplex PCR; TCRdb keeps in-frame clones, though not all of them. The table records around 97,000 clones, 55% to 80% of them present only once. The sample taken for sequencing was PBMCs. The receptors were gathered from a man aged 40-50 years in good health and CMV-seronegative.

The chain joins TRBV7-2 to TRBJ2-5, with 9 nucleotides matching TRBD2. Germline V lookup: CDR1 SGHTA, CDR2 FQGNSA. The CDR3 extends over 15 amino acids. V shed 5 bases and J 2 bases; nucleotides not matched to a gene: 6. DNA of the CDR3: TGTGCCAGCAGCACACTAGCGGGTCAACAAGAGACCCAGTACTTC. This codes for CASSTLAGQQETQYF.

The chain joins TRBV7-2 to TRBJ1-6; D ambiguous. The CDR3 is made up of 15 amino acids. Germline lookup yields CDR1 SGHTA and CDR2 FQGNSA. The germline V and J ends were trimmed by 5 bases and 5 bases, with 13 bases remaining between them. The DNA for the CDR3 is TGTGCCAGCAGCGCATCGGGAGTTAATAATTCACCCCTCCACTTT. Amino acid sequence: CASSASGVNNSPLHF. The variable domain in full, with the rest retrieved from reference TRBV7-2 and TRBJ1-6, is GAGVSQSPSNKVTEKGKDVELRCDPISGHTALYWYRQSLGQGLEFLIYFQGNSAPDKSGLPSDRFSAERTGGSVSTLTIQRTQQEDSAVYLCASSASGVNNSPLHFGNGTRLTVT.

This rearrangement joins TRBV5-1 to TRBJ2-2; D call uncertain. CDR3 length: 16 amino acids. From germline, CDR1 is SGHRS and CDR2 YFSETQ. Trimming removed 3 bases at V and 0 bases at J, with 12 bases between. CDR3 sequence (DNA): TGCGCCAGCAGCTCTGGTGCCAGAACGAACACCGGGGAGCTGTTTTTT. It translates to CASSSGARTNTGELFF.

CDR3 sequence reads: CASSEASEGRYYGYTF. In nucleotides, the CDR3 is TGTGCCAGCAGTGAAGCGTCGGAGGGGAGATACTATGGCTACACCTTC. This rearrangement joins TRBV2 to TRBJ1-2; perhaps TRBD1 as D (5 bases). Trimming took off 0 bases at V and 3 bases at J, with 14 bases between the two ends. CDR1 is SNHLY and CDR2 is FYNNEI in the germline V gene. The CDR3 covers 16 residues.

This clone was picked up a small number of times. The chain employs TRBV2 and TRBJ2-7; TRBD1 matches 9 bases. The CDR3 is 12 amino acids. Germline V gene sequence: CDR1 SNHLY, CDR2 FYNNEI. Germline trimming cut 7 bases from V and 6 bases from J; bases unmatched to any gene: 4. The CDR3 here is CASTLTGGEQYF. Written as DNA, the CDR3 is TGTGCCAGCACCTTGACAGGGGGCGAGCAGTACTTC.

This clone appeared many times. The chain has TRBV7-8 and TRBJ1-2; 11 nucleotides agree with TRBD1. Germline-derived CDR1 and CDR2 are SGHVS and FQNEAQ. J was trimmed by 4 bases and V by 1 base; bases with no gene match: 8. CDR3 length: 17 residues. CDR3 DNA sequence: TGTGCCAGCAGCTTAGTGGTTGGGACAGGGGGAGTCTATGGCTACACCTTC. This sequence encodes CASSLVVGTGGVYGYTF.

This chain connects TRBV5-1 to TRBJ1-2, with D unresolved. V gave up 4 bases and J gave up 5 bases, with 9 bases separating them. Germline CDR1 and CDR2: SGHRS and YFSETQ. There are 12 residues in the CDR3. CDR3 region: CASSPDKYGYTF. CDR3 coding DNA: TGCGCCAGCAGCCCCGACAAGTATGGCTACACCTTC.

The V and J genes are TRBV4-1 and TRBJ1-1, with TRBD1 matching 10 bases. The CDR3 loop spans 16 amino acids. Germline V gene data show CDR1 as MGHRA and CDR2 as YSYEKL. V was clipped by 3 bases and J by 0 bases; unmatched bases: 4. CDR3 residues: CASSHRTGGVNTEAFF. CDR3 nucleotides: TGCGCCAGCAGCCACCGGACAGGGGGGGTGAACACTGAAGCTTTCTTT.

This clone was counted a few times. This chain links TRBV5-1 with TRBJ2-5; tentative D call: TRBD2 (5 bases). Deletions cut 4 bases from V and 4 bases from J, with 5 bases between. There are 11 residues in the CDR3. Germline CDR1 is SGHRS and CDR2 is YFSETQ. The CDR3 bases are TGCGCCAGCAGCCGGGGAGAGACCCAGTACTTC. Encoded protein: CASSRGETQYF.